What follows are 29 T cell receptor beta chains derived from one specimen sequenced in a study of blood T cell repertoires in COVID-19. Generated by immunoSEQ multiplex PCR, the TCRdb table keeps only in-frame clones and is missing some. The data contain about 180,000 clones, about 90% of them singletons. Sequenced material: PBMCs or T cells enriched from blood (not recorded which). The receptors were sampled from a woman aged 18-29 years who had recovered from COVID-19.

The V and J genes are TRBV7-9 and TRBJ1-1; D gene ambiguous. Trimming cost V 5 bases and J 5 bases, with 9 bases left between them. Per the germline V gene, CDR1 is SEHNR and CDR2 is FQNEAQ (reference sequence). CDR3 length equals 12 residues. CDR3 DNA: TGTGCCAGCAGCCTGGCCGTTACTGAAGCTTTCTTT. Translating gives CASSLAVTEAFF.

This chain uses TRBV27 with TRBJ2-7; 14 positions match TRBD2. Germline V gives CDR1 MNHEY, CDR2 SMNVEV (reference sequence). This CDR3 spans 15 amino acids. After removal of 0 bases from V and 6 bases from J, the junction contained 1 base not matched to a gene. CDR3 DNA sequence: TGTGCCAGCAGTTTATCCGGACTAGCGGGAGGCGAGCAGTACTTC. This codes for CASSLSGLAGGEQYF.

The chain combines TRBV6-5 with TRBJ1-5, with 10 bases that match TRBD1. The CDR3 is 13 amino acids. Germline trimming cut 6 bases from V and 7 bases from J; bases unmatched to any gene: 3. The germline V gene has CDR1 MNHEY and CDR2 SVGAGI. The CDR3 sequence: CASRGDRGQPQHF. The DNA of the CDR3 is TGTGCCAGCAGGGGGGACAGGGGCCAGCCCCAGCATTTT.

The table lists this clone with a few counts. V and J are TRBV12-2 and TRBJ2-1; the table's D gene call, TRBD2, was not cross checked with the DNA. TRBV12-2 is described as a pseudogene. The CDR3 extends over 15 amino acids. The CDR3 DNA reads as TGTGCAAGTCGCTTCAGCGGGGGCTCCTACAATGAGCAGTTCTTC. Amino acid sequence: CASRFSGGSYNEQFF.

The chain combines TRBV7-2 with TRBJ2-1; 9 nucleotides agree with TRBD1. The V gene end was trimmed by 1 base and the J gene end by 9 bases; junction bases not matched to a gene: 4. The CDR3 is 14 residues long. Germline values: CDR1 SGHTA, CDR2 FQGNSA. Written as DNA, the CDR3 is TGTGCCAGCAGCTTAGTACAGGGGGCGGGTGAGCAGTTCTTC. Protein sequence: CASSLVQGAGEQFF.

V is TRBV6-1 and J is TRBJ2-2, with 9 bases fitting TRBD1. Germline assignment: CDR1 MNHNS and CDR2 SASEGT. After removal of 0 bases from V and 4 bases from J, the junction contained 12 bases not matched to a gene. The CDR3 extends over 19 amino acids. The CDR3 is CASSEATSNRGRFTGELFF. DNA for the CDR3: TGTGCCAGCAGTGAAGCGACGAGCAACAGGGGGCGATTCACCGGGGAGCTGTTTTTT.

This chain joins TRBV7-2 and TRBJ2-3; the match to TRBD1 covers 7 bases. After removal of 3 bases from V and 3 bases from J, the junction contained 3 bases not matched to a gene. The CDR3 totals 14 residues. Germline CDR1 SGHTA, CDR2 FQGNSA. The CDR3 is CASSLDRTTDTQYF. The CDR3, as DNA: TGTGCCAGCAGCTTGGACAGGACGACAGATACGCAGTATTTT.

The chain joins TRBV19 to TRBJ1-1; possibly TRBD1 for D (6 bases). V was shortened by 5 bases and J by 2 bases, with 12 bases between the two germline ends. Germline CDR1 reads LNHDA; CDR2 reads SQIVND (reference sequence). The CDR3 length is 14 residues. CDR3 amino acids: CASSPQGINTEAFF. CDR3 nucleotides: TGTGCCAGTAGTCCCCAGGGGATCAACACTGAAGCTTTCTTT.

V usage is TRBV12-3 or TRBV12-4 and J usage is TRBJ1-6, with D perhaps matching TRBD1 (5 bases). The length of the CDR3 is 13 residues. The V end was cut by 3 bases, the J end by 10 bases, with 10 bases between. The CDR3 region has the DNA TGTGCCAGCAGTTTTCAGGGAAAATCACCCCTCCACTTT. Amino acid sequence: CASSFQGKSPLHF.

This sequence joins TRBV14 and TRBJ1-6; TRBD1 matches at 8 bases. CDR1 and CDR2 (germline): SGHDN, FVKESK. The CDR3 has 17 residues. The ends lost 4 bases at V and 5 bases at J; junction bases unmatched: 10. The CDR3 sequence is CASSRTSRTGNNSPLHF. The CDR3 DNA is TGTGCCAGCAGCCGCACTTCAAGGACAGGGAATAATTCACCCCTCCACTTT.

This chain links TRBV5-4 with TRBJ2-3; tentative D call: TRBD1 (8 bases). Germline lookup yields CDR1 SGHNT and CDR2 YYREEE (reference sequence). The V and J ends lost 4 bases and 5 bases respectively, with 23 bases between them. The CDR3 is made up of 17 amino acids. CDR3 amino acids: CASSLGGGQAILDTQYF. The CDR3 region has the DNA TGTGCCAGCAGCCTAGGCGGGGGACAGGCGATACTAGATACGCAGTATTTT.

The chain recombines TRBV7-9 with TRBJ1-6; no firm D call. V was clipped by 3 bases and J by 5 bases, with 8 bases between them. The germline CDR1 and CDR2 sequences are SEHNR and FQNEAQ (reference sequence). This CDR3 is built from 14 residues. The CDR3 DNA sequence: TGTGCCAGCAGCTTCACAGCTAATAATTCACCCCTCCACTTT. Protein sequence: CASSFTANNSPLHF.

In its sample, this clone was seen once. The chain is built from TRBV4-2 and TRBJ1-2, with D maybe TRBD1 (6 bases). Looked up from germline, CDR1 is LGHNA and CDR2 is YNFKEQ. The CDR3 extends over 15 amino acids. Trimming shortened V by 4 bases and J by 3 bases, and 15 bases separated the two germline ends. In DNA, the CDR3 is TGTGCCAGCAGCCTCACCGTTCGGACAGACTATGGCTACACCTTC. It translates to CASSLTVRTDYGYTF.

This clone was recorded many times. CDR3 DNA sequence: TGTGCCAGTAGTAACCCGGGGGATTCGAACACCGGGGAGCTGTTTTTT. Its protein product is CASSNPGDSNTGELFF. This sequence joins TRBV19 and TRBJ2-2, with a possible D match to TRBD2 (6 bases). Trimming took off 4 bases at V and 0 bases at J, with 12 bases between the two ends. This CDR3 has 16 amino acids. Germline V gene sequence: CDR1 LNHDA, CDR2 SQIVND (reference sequence). The full variable domain, rest sourced from reference TRBV19 and TRBJ2-2, is DGGITQSPKYLFRKEGQNVTLSCEQNLNHDAMYWYRQDPGQGLRLIYYSQIVNDFQKGDIAEGYSVSREKKESFPLTVTSAQKNPTAFYLCASSNPGDSNTGELFFGEGSRLTVL.

V gene TRBV5-1 combines with J gene TRBJ2-7; 10 nucleotides line up with TRBD2. Germline V gene data show CDR1 as SGHRS and CDR2 as YFSETQ. There are 16 residues in the CDR3. V dropped 4 bases and J dropped 3; count of bases not matched to a gene: 10. CDR3 loop: CASSRTSGLSSYEQYF. Written as DNA, the CDR3 is TGCGCCAGCAGCCGGACTAGCGGACTCTCCAGCTACGAGCAGTACTTC.

This chain joins TRBV4-2 and TRBJ1-2; D possibly corresponds to TRBD1 (6 bases). The CDR3 covers 17 residues. Trimming took off 0 bases at V and 5 bases at J, with 19 bases between the two ends. Germline values: CDR1 LGHNA, CDR2 YNFKEQ. The CDR3 reads CASSQEGAGELWYGYTF. In DNA, the CDR3 is TGTGCCAGCAGCCAAGAGGGGGCCGGGGAATTGTGGTATGGCTACACCTTC.

The rearrangement joins TRBV5-4 to TRBJ2-1; possible D gene TRBD1, 5 bases. The CDR3 is made up of 13 amino acids. Per germline, CDR1 SGHNT and CDR2 YYREEE (reference sequence). The V end was cut by 2 bases, the J end by 8 bases, with 11 bases between. The CDR3 sequence is CASSFQGYDEQFF. The CDR3 DNA follows: TGTGCCAGCAGCTTTCAGGGTTATGATGAGCAGTTCTTC.

A few counts support this clone. V is TRBV7-2 and J is TRBJ2-7, with D perhaps matching TRBD2 (6 bases). The CDR3 runs to 15 residues. V lost 3 bases to trimming and J lost 5 bases, with 17 bases between them. Germline V gene lookup returns CDR1 SGHTA and CDR2 FQGNSA. This chain's CDR3 is CASSFKASDPHEQYF. In nucleotides, the CDR3 is TGTGCCAGCAGCTTTAAGGCTAGCGACCCCCACGAGCAGTACTTC.

The chain couples TRBV28 to TRBJ1-3; 8 positions match TRBD1. Per germline, CDR1 MDHEN and CDR2 SYDVKM. The J segment lost 4 bases and the V segment lost 10 bases, leaving 6 bases of the junction unmatched. This CDR3 region has 13 residues. CDR3 bases: TGTGCCACCGAGACAGGGGCGGGAAACACCATATATTTT. It codes for CATETGAGNTIYF.

The V gene is TRBV18, the J gene TRBJ2-7; possible D gene TRBD1, 7 bases. Germline lookup yields CDR1 KGHSH and CDR2 LQKENI. The CDR3 loop spans 10 amino acids. Trimming took 6 bases from V and 11 from J, leaving 11 bases between them. The DNA for the CDR3 is TGTGCCAGCTCTCAGGGGGGAGAGTACTTC. Encoded protein: CASSQGGEYF. Looking up the rest from reference TRBV18 and TRBJ2-7 gives the full variable domain: NAGVMQNPRHLVRRRGQEARLRCSPMKGHSHVYWYRQLPEEGLKFMVYLQKENIIDESGMPKERFSAEFPKEGPSILRIQQVVRGDSAAYFCASSQGGEYFGPGTRLTVT.

In this sample, this clone turned up a few times. The chain recombines TRBV2 with TRBJ1-1; the D is unclear. Per germline, CDR1 SNHLY and CDR2 FYNNEI. This CDR3 spans 14 amino acids. The V end lost 3 bases, the J end lost 0 bases, and 8 bases lay between the germline ends. This CDR3 is CASSDTNMNTEAFF. The CDR3 DNA sequence: TGTGCCAGCAGTGATACGAACATGAACACTGAAGCTTTCTTT.

This rearrangement joins TRBV20-1 to TRBJ2-3; 7 nucleotides match TRBD2. After removal of 3 bases from V and 4 bases from J, the junction contained 7 bases not matched to a gene. The CDR3 runs 14 residues. Looked up from germline, CDR1 is DFQATT and CDR2 is SNEGSKA (reference sequence). CDR3 in DNA: TGCAGTGCTAGTGTCGGGACTATGGCAGATACGCAGTATTTT. This gives the protein CSASVGTMADTQYF.

This chain links TRBV9 with TRBJ2-3, with 8 nucleotides matching TRBD2. Germline V gene data show CDR1 as SGDLS and CDR2 as YYNGEE. The trim removed 0 bases at V and 0 bases at J, leaving 6 bases unmatched. This CDR3 spans 17 amino acids. CDR3 DNA sequence: TGTGCCAGCAGCGTAGAGGTAGCGGGACCTAGCACAGATACGCAGTATTTT. Translation: CASSVEVAGPSTDTQYF. The full variable domain, completed using reference TRBV9 and TRBJ2-3, is DSGVTQTPKHLITATGQRVTLRCSPRSGDLSVYWYQQSLDQGLQFLIQYYNGEERAKGNILERFSAQQFPDLHSELNLSSLELGDSALYFCASSVEVAGPSTDTQYFGPGTRLTVL.

This chain joins TRBV5-5 and TRBJ2-2; no clear D. In germline, CDR1 is SGHKS, CDR2 YYEKEE (reference sequence). Trimming cost V 4 bases and J 6 bases, with 10 bases left between them. This CDR3 spans 13 amino acids. CDR3 coding DNA: TGTGCCAGCAGCCTGAGACTTGCCGGGGAGCTGTTTTTT. This encodes CASSLRLAGELFF.

The chain is built from TRBV10-3 and TRBJ2-1; TRBD2 is a possible D gene (6 bases). The germline V and J ends were trimmed by 3 bases and 3 bases, with 18 bases remaining between them. The germline V gene encodes CDR1 ENHRY and CDR2 SYGVKD. The CDR3 runs to 17 residues. CDR3 amino acids: CAISDLGVGGDYNEQFF. CDR3 sequence (DNA): TGTGCCATCAGTGACCTAGGTGTAGGCGGGGACTACAATGAGCAGTTCTTC.

The rearrangement joins TRBV11-1 to TRBJ2-7; TRBD1 aligns across 7 bases. In germline, CDR1 is SGHAT, CDR2 FQDESV (reference sequence). This CDR3 has 15 amino acids. V lost 1 base to trimming and J lost 4 bases; unmatched junction nucleotides: 7. The CDR3 nucleotides read TGTGCCAGCAGCTTAGAGGGGACAGTACCTTACGAGCAGTACTTC. Its protein is CASSLEGTVPYEQYF.

The chain has TRBV5-1 and TRBJ1-1; 7 nucleotides match TRBD1. The CDR3 length is 14 residues. V gave up 4 bases and J gave up 3 bases; unmatched junction bases: 6. The germline gives CDR1 SGHRS, CDR2 YFSETQ. CDR3 nucleotide sequence: TGCGCCAGCAGCCGCGACAGGGTTGACACTGAAGCTTTCTTT. Amino acid sequence: CASSRDRVDTEAFF. Full variable domain (rest looked up from reference TRBV5-1 and TRBJ1-1): KAGVTQTPRYLIKTRGQQVTLSCSPISGHRSVSWYQQTPGQGLQFLFEYFSETQRNKGNFPGRFSGRQFSNSRSEMNVSTLELGDSALYLCASSRDRVDTEAFFGQGTRLTVV.

The chain combines TRBV30 with TRBJ2-7; 8 nucleotides match TRBD1. J lost 3 bases, V lost 2 bases, and 12 bases had no gene match. This CDR3 is built from 16 residues. Germline V CDR1 and CDR2: GTSNPN, SVGIG (reference sequence). CDR3 DNA: TGTGCCTGGAGTCCTCGCATGACAGGGGAAAGCTACGAGCAGTACTTC. Its translation is CAWSPRMTGESYEQYF.

Here the CDR3 reads CASSHFYGRTGGDQPQHF. In nucleotides, the CDR3 is TGTGCCAGCAGCCACTTCTACGGCCGGACAGGGGGAGATCAGCCCCAGCATTTT. The chain joins TRBV4-2 to TRBJ1-5, with TRBD1 matching 10 bases. After removal of 3 bases from V and 5 bases from J, the junction contained 13 bases not matched to a gene. Germline CDR1 reads LGHNA; CDR2 reads YNFKEQ. The CDR3 runs 18 residues.